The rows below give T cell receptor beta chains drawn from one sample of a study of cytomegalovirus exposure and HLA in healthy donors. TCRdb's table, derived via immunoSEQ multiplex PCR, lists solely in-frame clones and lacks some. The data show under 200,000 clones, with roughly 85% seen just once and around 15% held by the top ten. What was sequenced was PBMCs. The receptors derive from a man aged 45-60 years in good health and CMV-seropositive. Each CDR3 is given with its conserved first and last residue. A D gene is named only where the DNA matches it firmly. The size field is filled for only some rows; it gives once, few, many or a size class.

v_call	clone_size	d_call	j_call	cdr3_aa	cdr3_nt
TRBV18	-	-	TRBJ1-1	CASSPTNAEAFF	TGTGCCAGCTCACCAACAAACGCTGAAGCTTTCTTT
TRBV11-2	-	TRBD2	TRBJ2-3	CASSTSGTSGTDTQYF	TGTGCCAGCAGCACATCCGGGACTAGCGGCACAGATACGCAGTATTTT
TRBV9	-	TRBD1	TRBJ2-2	CASSPRQGATGELFF	TGTGCCAGCAGCCCTCGACAGGGAGCCACCGGGGAGCTGTTTTTT
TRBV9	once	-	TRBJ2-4	CASSDLPWTPLAKNIQYF	TGTGCCAGCAGTGACCTCCCCTGGACTCCTCTAGCCAAAAACATTCAGTACTTC
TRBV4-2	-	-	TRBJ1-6	CASSQDTDSPLHF	TGTGCCAGCAGCCAAGATACGGATTCACCCCTCCACTTT
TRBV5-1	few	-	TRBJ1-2	CASSLGGAQNYGYTF	TGCGCCAGCAGCTTAGGGGGGGCGCAGAACTATGGCTACACCTTC
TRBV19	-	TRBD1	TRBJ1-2	CASSPGQGGYGYTF	TGTGCCAGTAGTCCCGGACAGGGTGGATATGGCTACACCTTC
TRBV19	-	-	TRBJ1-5	CASSGASMQPQHF	TGTGCCAGTAGTGGGGCTTCGATGCAGCCCCAGCATTTT
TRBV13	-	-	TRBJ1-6	CASSFGKGDGSPLHF	TGTGCCAGCAGCTTTGGGAAGGGGGATGGTTCACCCCTCCACTTT
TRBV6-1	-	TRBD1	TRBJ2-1	CASSERDSYYNEQFF	TGTGCCAGCAGTGAAAGGGACAGCTACTACAATGAGCAGTTCTTC
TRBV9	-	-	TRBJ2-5	CASSVAGVQETQYF	TGTGCCAGCAGCGTAGCCGGAGTACAAGAGACCCAGTACTTC
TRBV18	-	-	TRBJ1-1	CASSLTEVKNTEAFF	TGTGCCAGCTCCCTAACGGAGGTCAAGAACACTGAAGCTTTCTTT
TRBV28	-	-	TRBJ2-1	CASRSGHWEQFF	TGTGCCAGCAGAAGTGGTCACTGGGAGCAGTTCTTC
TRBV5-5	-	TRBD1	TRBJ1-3	CASSLDLQGVYTIYF	TGTGCCAGCAGCTTGGACTTGCAGGGGGTATACACCATATATTTT
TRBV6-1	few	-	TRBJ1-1	CASSLGGGEAFF	TGTGCCAGCAGTCTTGGGGGGGGTGAAGCTTTCTTT
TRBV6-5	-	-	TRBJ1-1	CASSSGQMNTEAFF	TGTGCCAGCAGTTCCGGACAGATGAACACTGAAGCTTTCTTT
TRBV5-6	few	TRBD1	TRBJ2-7	CASSLGTGSPEQYF	TGTGCCAGCAGCTTGGGGACAGGGAGTCCCGAGCAGTACTTC
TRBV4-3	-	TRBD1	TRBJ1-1	CASSLGDRREAFF	TGCGCCAGCAGCCTGGGGGACAGGAGAGAAGCTTTCTTT
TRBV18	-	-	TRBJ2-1	CASSRGATIYNEQFF	TGTGCCAGCTCACGTGGAGCGACCATCTACAATGAGCAGTTCTTC
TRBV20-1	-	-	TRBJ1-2	CAEGVYGYTF	TGCGCCGAGGGGGTCTATGGCTACACCTTC
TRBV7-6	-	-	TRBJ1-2	CASSPRGGALKDGYTF	TGTGCCAGCAGCCCGAGGGGGGGCGCGCTCAAAGATGGCTACACCTTC
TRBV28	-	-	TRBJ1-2	CASSYRPDYGYTF	TGTGCCAGCAGCTACAGGCCGGACTATGGCTACACCTTC
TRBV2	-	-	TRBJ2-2	CASRVEGMANTGELFF	TGTGCCAGCAGAGTGGAGGGAATGGCGAACACCGGGGAGCTGTTTTTT
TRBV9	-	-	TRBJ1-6	CASRGGGNSPLHF	TGTGCCAGCAGGGGAGGAGGGAACTCACCCCTCCACTTT
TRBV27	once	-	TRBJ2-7	CASSSGGAYEQYF	TGTGCCAGCAGCTCTGGCGGCGCCTACGAGCAGTACTTC
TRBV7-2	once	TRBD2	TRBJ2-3	CASSFGTSGYTDTQYF	TGTGCCAGCAGCTTTGGGACTAGCGGATACACAGATACGCAGTATTTT
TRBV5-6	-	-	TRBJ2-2	CASSLTGSAGELFF	TGTGCCAGCAGCTTGACAGGGTCGGCCGGGGAGCTGTTTTTT
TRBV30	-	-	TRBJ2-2	CAWSDRPSNTGELFF	TGTGCCTGGAGTGACAGGCCATCTAACACCGGGGAGCTGTTTTTT
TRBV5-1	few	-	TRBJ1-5	CASSADGTHQPQHF	TGCGCCAGCAGCGCGGACGGGACTCATCAGCCCCAGCATTTT
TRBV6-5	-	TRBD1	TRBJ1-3	CASTQTGAGNTIYF	TGTGCCAGCACCCAGACAGGGGCTGGAAACACCATATATTTT
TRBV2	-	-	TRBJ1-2	CASSEAGGGRDGYTF	TGTGCCAGCAGTGAAGCCGGGGGGGGACGGGATGGCTACACCTTC
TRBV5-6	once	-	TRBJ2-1	CASSLGVPTLFF	TGTGCCAGCAGCTTAGGAGTCCCCACATTATTCTTC
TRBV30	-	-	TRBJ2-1	CAWRLRGPGSSYNEQFF	TGTGCCTGGAGACTCAGGGGCCCAGGGAGCTCCTACAATGAGCAGTTCTTC
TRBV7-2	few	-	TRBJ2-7	CASSLDVSQGYEQYF	TGTGCCAGCAGCTTAGATGTGAGCCAGGGGTACGAGCAGTACTTC
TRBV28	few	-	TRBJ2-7	CASSFGFGEQYF	TGTGCCAGCAGTTTCGGGTTTGGGGAGCAGTACTTC
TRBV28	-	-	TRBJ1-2	CASSLDNQGYGYTF	TGTGCCAGCAGTTTAGACAATCAGGGCTATGGCTACACCTTC
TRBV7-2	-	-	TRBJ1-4	CASSLDLPATNEKLFF	TGTGCCAGCAGCTTAGACTTGCCTGCAACTAATGAAAAACTGTTTTTT
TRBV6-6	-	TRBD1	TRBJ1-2	CASTPRQGHGYTF	TGTGCCAGCACCCCTAGACAGGGACATGGCTACACCTTC
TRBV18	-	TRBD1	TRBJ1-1	CASGQGWPENTEAFF	TGTGCCAGCGGACAGGGATGGCCTGAGAACACTGAAGCTTTCTTT
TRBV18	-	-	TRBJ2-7	CASSPLPTGQHEQYF	TGTGCCAGCTCACCTTTACCCACAGGTCAACACGAGCAGTACTTC
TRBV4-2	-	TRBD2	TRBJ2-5	CASSQEGLAGNQETQYF	TGTGCCAGCAGCCAAGAAGGTCTAGCGGGGAACCAAGAGACCCAGTACTTC
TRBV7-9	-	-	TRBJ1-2	CSSSSPQATGLNYGYTF	TGTTCCAGCAGCTCCCCCCAGGCGACAGGTCTGAACTATGGCTACACCTTC
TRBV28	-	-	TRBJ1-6	CASSLPRGRSPLHF	TGTGCCAGCAGTTTACCCAGGGGTCGTTCACCCCTCCACTTT
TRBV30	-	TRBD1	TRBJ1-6	CAWRTGWSSPLHF	TGTGCCTGGCGGACAGGGTGGAGTTCACCCCTCCACTTT
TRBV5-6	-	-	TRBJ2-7	CASSLVQGGEQYF	TGTGCCAGCAGCTTGGTTCAGGGGGGCGAGCAGTACTTC
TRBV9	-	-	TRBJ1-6	CASNTYSNSPLHF	TGTGCCAGCAATACTTACAGCAATTCACCCCTCCACTTT
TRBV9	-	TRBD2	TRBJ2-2	CASSVRSGGAGTGELFF	TGTGCCAGCAGCGTTCGTAGCGGGGGGGCCGGCACCGGGGAGCTGTTTTTT
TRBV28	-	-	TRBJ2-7	CASTRGGRNEQYF	TGTGCCAGCACGAGGGGGGGGAGGAACGAGCAGTACTTC
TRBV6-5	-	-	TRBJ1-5	CASSYSSTGSGQPQHF	TGTGCCAGCAGTTACTCGAGTACGGGGTCGGGCCAGCCCCAGCATTTT
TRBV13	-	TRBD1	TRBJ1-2	CASSRGRNYGYTF	TGTGCCAGCAGCAGGGGGCGAAACTATGGCTACACCTTC
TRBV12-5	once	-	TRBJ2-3	CASAPPGTDTQYF	TGTGCTAGTGCCCCCCCGGGGACAGATACGCAGTATTTT
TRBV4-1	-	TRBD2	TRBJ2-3	CASSQVGRSGGGDTQYF	TGCGCCAGCAGCCAAGTGGGGAGAAGCGGGGGGGGAGATACGCAGTATTTT